A selection of T cell receptor beta chains follows, all from one sample in a study of CD8 T cells in ankylosing spondylitis. TCRdb independently ran MiXCR on the 5' RACE reads; one entry per CDR3 protein. The top ten clones hold roughly 3.6% of a sample with 300,000 to 350,000 distinct CDR3 sequences, under 25% of them seen once. Sequencing input: blood, either unsorted or a sorted T cell fraction (not recorded which). The origin of the receptors is a female donor with ankylosing spondylitis or in good health (not recorded which). Both conserved end residues are part of each CDR3. The D gene is left open where the match is weak. Part of the rows lack a size; the others show once, few, many or a class for expanded clones.

d_call	clone_size	j_call	v_call	cdr3_nt	cdr3_aa
-	-	TRBJ2-3	TRBV18	TGTGCCAGCTCACGGCAAGATACGCAGTATTTT	CASSRQDTQYF
-	-	TRBJ2-5	TRBV7-6	TGTGCCAGCAGCCTCCTAGGGGGGCGGGAGACCCAGTACTTC	CASSLLGGRETQYF
TRBD1	-	TRBJ1-1	TRBV20-1	TGCAGTGCCACCGGGACAGGGGGCGCCATGAACACTGAAGCTTTCTTT	CSATGTGGAMNTEAFF
TRBD1	few	TRBJ2-6	TRBV7-2	TGTGCCAGCAGCCCCTCGGGGACAGGGTTGCACGTCCTGACTTTC	CASSPSGTGLHVLTF
TRBD2	-	TRBJ2-1	TRBV20-1	TGCAGTGCTAAGGGCGGGAGGTCGGGTTTGGGTGAGCAGTTCTTC	CSAKGGRSGLGEQFF
-	many	TRBJ1-2	TRBV12-3/TRBV12-4	TGTGCCAGCAGATACAGGGAGGATGGCTACACCTTC	CASRYREDGYTF
TRBD1	-	TRBJ2-5	TRBV6-1	TGTGCCAGTAACAGGGGGCTGGGAGAGACCCAGTACTTC	CASNRGLGETQYF
-	few	TRBJ1-1	TRBV20-1	TGCAGTGCCGTGGACGGAGGACACACTGAAGCTTTCTTT	CSAVDGGHTEAFF
TRBD2	-	TRBJ2-3	TRBV7-9	TGTGCCAGCAGCGGAGTACTAGCGGGAGGCACAGATACGCAGTATTTT	CASSGVLAGGTDTQYF
TRBD1	few	TRBJ2-7	TRBV5-1	TGCGCCAGCAGCCCTCTTTGGACAGGGACCGTGTACGAGCAGTACTTC	CASSPLWTGTVYEQYF
-	-	TRBJ2-3	TRBV20-1	TGCAGTGCTGGAGGGGGAGTGAGCACAGATACGCAGTATTTT	CSAGGGVSTDTQYF
-	many	TRBJ2-7	TRBV12-3/TRBV12-4	TGTGCCAGCAGTTTTATGGCAGGTTTGGAGCAGTACTTC	CASSFMAGLEQYF
TRBD2	-	TRBJ2-1	TRBV7-6	TGTGCCAGCAGCCCGACTAGCTGGAATGAGCAGTTCTTC	CASSPTSWNEQFF
TRBD2	few	TRBJ2-1	TRBV20-1	TGCAGTGCTAGAGAACCTAGCGGGAGATTAAGTAATGAGCAGTTCTTC	CSAREPSGRLSNEQFF
-	-	TRBJ1-1	TRBV10-3	TGTGCCATCAGTGATTCGCCATCTGAAGCTTTCTTT	CAISDSPSEAFF
-	-	TRBJ1-3	TRBV7-2	TGTGCCAGCAGCTTAGGGCAGTCAAACACCATATATTTT	CASSLGQSNTIYF
TRBD1	-	TRBJ2-7	TRBV15	TGTGCCACCAGCCGGGGACAGGTCCCCTACGAGCAGTACTTC	CATSRGQVPYEQYF
-	few	TRBJ1-3	TRBV5-8	TGTGCCAGCAGCTTGCGCCGAAACACCATATATTTT	CASSLRRNTIYF
-	few	TRBJ2-1	TRBV20-1	TGCAGTGCTAGCCCCCTAGCGCTTAGCTCCTACAATGAGCAGTTCTTC	CSASPLALSSYNEQFF
-	many	TRBJ2-7	TRBV4-2	TGTGCCAGCAGCCACGGGCAAGGGTATTACGAGCAGTACTTC	CASSHGQGYYEQYF
-	many	TRBJ2-5	TRBV20-1	TGCAGTGCCGAAGTAGGGGACTCTAAAGAGACCCAGTACTTC	CSAEVGDSKETQYF
-	few	TRBJ1-5	TRBV20-1	TGCAGTGCTAGAGATCCTTTCAAGAAAACGATAAATCAGCCCCAGCATTTT	CSARDPFKKTINQPQHF
-	once	TRBJ2-2	TRBV4-2	TGTGCCAGCAGCCATCGACAGGTCACGAACACCGGGGAGCTGTTTTTT	CASSHRQVTNTGELFF
TRBD2	-	TRBJ2-7	TRBV20-1	TGCAGTGCTAGAGATTGGGGGGGGTCGGAGGAGCAGTACTTC	CSARDWGGSEEQYF
-	few	TRBJ2-3	TRBV20-1	TGCAGTGCCACAATTTCGAGGGGTCGGTCGGATACGCAGTATTTT	CSATISRGRSDTQYF
TRBD2	few	TRBJ2-3	TRBV11-1	TGTGCCAGCAGTGGGGGACTAGCGGGAGGAGGGGCCTACACAGATACGCAGTATTTT	CASSGGLAGGGAYTDTQYF
-	-	TRBJ1-2	TRBV7-2	TGTGCCAGCAGCTTACAGTCAGGGCATGAGGGCTATGGCTACACCTTC	CASSLQSGHEGYGYTF
-	many	TRBJ2-3	TRBV20-1	TGCAGTGCTACCCTCTTTGTGGGGGGCCGGGGAGATACGCAGTATTTT	CSATLFVGGRGDTQYF
-	few	TRBJ2-3	TRBV12-3/TRBV12-4	TGTGCCAGCAGTTTTGAGGGTACGCAGTATTTT	CASSFEGTQYF
TRBD2	-	TRBJ2-5	TRBV5-1	TGCGCCAGCAGCCTCCGACTAGCGGGAGAGACCCAGTACTTC	CASSLRLAGETQYF
-	many	TRBJ2-1	TRBV29-1	TGCAGTCTCCAAGTGGGCCCAAGGGAGTTCTTC	CSLQVGPREFF
-	many	TRBJ2-1	TRBV5-1	TGCGCCAGCAGCTTGACCGACAGAGACGGGAATGAGTGGTTCTTC	CASSLTDRDGNEWFF
TRBD2	few	TRBJ2-5	TRBV7-2	TGTGCCAGCAGCTTTAGCGGGAGTTGGGAGACCCAGTACTTC	CASSFSGSWETQYF
-	-	TRBJ2-3	TRBV7-2	TGTGCCAGCAGCCCAAGGGGCTCGAGCACAGATACGCAGTATTTT	CASSPRGSSTDTQYF
-	-	TRBJ1-1	TRBV7-9	TGTGCCAGCAGCTTCTCCACCGGACCGGGGGGGAAGCCTTTCTTT	CASSFSTGPGGKPFF
-	many	TRBJ1-2	TRBV20-1	TGCAGTGCCCCAGAGTGGGCGGGTAACTATGGCTACACCTTC	CSAPEWAGNYGYTF
-	few	TRBJ2-7	TRBV5-5	TGTGCCAGCAGCCAAATCCGGGACTACGAGCAGTACTTC	CASSQIRDYEQYF
TRBD2	-	TRBJ2-3	TRBV24-1	TGTGCCACCAGTGATTTCGCGGGAGGGGCAGATACGCAGTATTTT	CATSDFAGGADTQYF
-	-	TRBJ2-3	TRBV18	TGTGCCAGCTCACCAAGAATAGCAGGGGATACGCAGTATTTT	CASSPRIAGDTQYF
-	-	TRBJ2-2	TRBV2	TGTGCCAGCAGATCCGCCCTCACCGGGGAGCTGTTTTTT	CASRSALTGELFF
-	many	TRBJ2-4	TRBV29-1	TGCAGCGTTGAATCCGTGGTCGGGGACCTTATTAACATTCAGTACTTC	CSVESVVGDLINIQYF
-	-	TRBJ1-6	TRBV10-3	TGTGCCATCAGTGCCCCGGACAGCCATTCACCCCTCCACTTT	CAISAPDSHSPLHF
-	-	TRBJ1-2	TRBV12-3/TRBV12-4	TGTGCCAGCACCCTGTCAAATTGGGGCAGTAACACCTTC	CASTLSNWGSNTF
-	few	TRBJ1-1	TRBV12-3/TRBV12-4	TGTGCCAGCCTACTAGGGGGTGACACTGAAGCTTTCTTT	CASLLGGDTEAFF
-	few	TRBJ2-3	TRBV15	TGTGCCACCAGCAGAGTCATGAGCGATGACGCAGGGTGGGGTACGCAGTATTTT	CATSRVMSDDAGWGTQYF
-	-	TRBJ2-6	TRBV5-1	TGCGCCAGCAGCTTCTACTCTGGGGCCAACGTCCTGACTTTC	CASSFYSGANVLTF
-	-	TRBJ1-1	TRBV27	TGTGCCAGCAGAAAAATTGACAGACTGAACACTGAAGCTTTCTTT	CASRKIDRLNTEAFF
TRBD2	-	TRBJ2-1	TRBV29-1	TGCAGCGTTGCGTTTAGCGGGAGCGGTTTCGATGAGCAGTTCTTC	CSVAFSGSGFDEQFF
-	few	TRBJ2-5	TRBV13	TGTGCCAGCAGCTTAGGGAGGCGGGGAGGTGGAGAGACCCAGTACTTC	CASSLGRRGGGETQYF
-	few	TRBJ1-6	TRBV6-1	TGTGCCAGCATACTCGGGGATTCACCCCTCCACTTT	CASILGDSPLHF
TRBD2	-	TRBJ2-1	TRBV20-1	TGCAGTGCCGACTTAGGGCTAGCGGGAGCTGGTGAGCAGTTCTTC	CSADLGLAGAGEQFF
TRBD1	many	TRBJ2-7	TRBV29-1	TGCAGCGCCCAACAGGGGGCCTACGAGCAGTACTTC	CSAQQGAYEQYF
-	-	TRBJ2-7	TRBV4-3	TGCGCCAGCAGCCAACTTGGGGGGATCGACGAGCAGTACTTC	CASSQLGGIDEQYF
-	-	TRBJ1-3	TRBV4-3	TGCGCCAGCAGTCCCCAACCGGGACAAGATATCGCCATATATTTT	CASSPQPGQDIAIYF
-	many	TRBJ2-1	TRBV20-1	TGCAGTGCGAGAGGGGTGATTAAGGGTGAGCAGTTCTTC	CSARGVIKGEQFF